This passage covers 4 T cell receptor beta chains from one sample sequenced in a study of T-cell memory formation after mild COVID-19. TCRdb redid the calling of the 5' RACE reads with MiXCR, one entry per CDR3 protein. Of about 210,000 distinct CDR3 sequences listed, under 30% are singletons. Sequenced sample: PBMCs or a T cell subset sorted from them (not recorded which). The receptors derive from an adult woman who had mild COVID-19 (a few samples of this study predate the infection). Cell type and time point are not known.

The chain has TRBV7-3 and TRBJ2-3; 7 positions agree with TRBD1. Unmatched junction bases numbered 5, after V lost 4 bases and J lost 1 base. Germline CDR1 and CDR2: SGHTA and FQGTGA. This CDR3 region has 15 residues. CDR3 loop: CASSWAGTGTDTQYF. The CDR3 DNA follows: TGTGCCAGCAGCTGGGCCGGGACAGGCACAGATACGCAGTATTTT.

V gene TRBV12-3 or TRBV12-4 combines with J gene TRBJ1-1; 9 nucleotides line up with TRBD1. The CDR3 has 14 residues. The ends lost 5 bases at V and 3 bases at J; junction bases unmatched: 4. CDR3: CASSIDRGDTEAFF. CDR3 nucleotides: TGTGCCAGCAGTATAGACAGGGGGGACACTGAAGCTTTCTTT.

This rearrangement joins TRBV5-1 to TRBJ1-1, with D maybe TRBD1 (6 bases). This CDR3 contains 13 residues. Trimming pared 5 bases from V and 4 bases from J, leaving 12 bases between. Germline V lookup: CDR1 SGHRS, CDR2 YFSETQ. This CDR3 is CASSSGGATEAFF. The CDR3 DNA reads as TGCGCCAGCAGTTCCGGGGGGGCCACTGAAGCTTTCTTT.

This chain uses TRBV20-1 with TRBJ1-4, with TRBD1 matching 7 bases. V dropped 6 bases and J dropped 2; count of bases not matched to a gene: 6. Germline V lookup: CDR1 DFQATT, CDR2 SNEGSKA (reference sequence). This CDR3 has 14 amino acids. The CDR3 coding sequence is TGCAGTGCGTTACAGGGGATTACTAATGAAAAACTGTTTTTT. It yields the protein CSALQGITNEKLFF.